This T cell receptor (beta chain) was found in a study of T cell changes during pregnancy in multiple sclerosis. This clone occurred many times. The CDR3 extends over 13 amino acids. V was trimmed by 0 bases and J by 11 bases, leaving 14 bases between them. Germline V gene data show CDR1 as SGHRS and CDR2 as YFSETQ. Data came from immunoSEQ multiplex PCR; TCRdb stores just in-frame clones and leaves some out. This sample has around 50,000 clones, with more than 80% found just once. The sample here was CD8+ T cells from peripheral blood mononuclear cells, taken in the second trimester of pregnancy. This clonotype was obtained from a female donor with multiple sclerosis, enrolled in a pregnancy study. The chain carries TRBV5-1 and TRBJ1-1, with D possibly being TRBD1 (6 bases). As DNA, the CDR3 is TGCGCCAGCAGCTTGGGACAGGCGCTTGAGGCTTTCTTT. The encoded protein is CASSLGQALEAFF.